The text below deals with one T cell receptor beta chain. A much larger clone is a single base away; this may be a read error. Sorting captured naive CD8 T cells as CD8+CD4-CCR7+CD45RA+. This sample is drawn from a study of molecular identifiers for immune sequencing clone quantification. As for the study in general: Within a replicate experiment, RNA obtained from either roughly 20,000 or 100,000 naive CD8 cells was divided into five aliquots, and four of those aliquots were then sequenced.

J lost 2 bases, V lost 8 bases, and 11 bases had no gene match. This CDR3 has 15 amino acids. The germline V gene encodes CDR1 SGHRS and CDR2 YFSETQ. Both previously described methods and listed TCR primers were employed to make bulk TCR libraries. From the PCR reads, TCRdb called clonotypes with MiXCR, one entry per CDR3 protein. Here the sample spans fewer than 350,000 distinct CDR3 sequences, roughly 24% being singletons. J is TRBJ2-7 and V is TRBV5-1; 9 bases fit TRBD1. The sequenced material came from naive CD8+ T cells from blood, with Jurkat cell RNA spiked in. Stated subset: FACS-sorted CD8+CD4-CCR7+CD45RA+ naive T cells. This receptor was obtained from a human donor in good health. Some libraries in this study had Jurkat cell RNA spiked in. In DNA form, the CDR3 reads TGCGCCAGTACACTTACCGGGACAGGGCCCTACGAGCAGTACTTC. It encodes CASTLTGTGPYEQYF.